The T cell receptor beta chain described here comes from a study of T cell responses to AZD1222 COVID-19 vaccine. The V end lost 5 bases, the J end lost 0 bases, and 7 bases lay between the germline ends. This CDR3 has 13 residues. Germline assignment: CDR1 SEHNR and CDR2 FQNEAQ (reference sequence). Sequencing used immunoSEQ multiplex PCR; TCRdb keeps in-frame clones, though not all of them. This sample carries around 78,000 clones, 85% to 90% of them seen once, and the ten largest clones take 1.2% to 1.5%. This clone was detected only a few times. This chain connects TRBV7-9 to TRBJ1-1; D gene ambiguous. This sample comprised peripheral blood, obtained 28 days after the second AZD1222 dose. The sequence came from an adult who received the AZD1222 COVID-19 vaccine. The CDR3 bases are TGTGCCAGCAGCGTCGATATGAACACTGAAGCTTTCTTT. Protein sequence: CASSVDMNTEAFF.